This T cell receptor beta chain was sequenced for a study of blood T cell repertoires in COVID-19. The overall study: PBMCs, B-cell-depleted T cells, or T cells provided the cDNA or gDNA that made up the material.

In the authors' methods: Researchers report that nucleated cell counts were estimated from reference gene primer amplification. TCRdb's table, derived via immunoSEQ multiplex PCR, lists solely in-frame clones and lacks some. The V and J calls and clone size are taken from that table; D and trimming were inferred from the DNA. In the table there are approximately 220,000 clones, 85% to 90% of which are singletons. With 5 bases clipped from V and 4 bases from J, the junction kept 10 bases outside the gene matches. The V gene's germline CDR1 is SGHTA and CDR2 FQGNSA. The CDR3 is 16 amino acids. Cohorts were based on clinical histories the participants reported. Donors of Cohort 3 who recovered were those that had two negative PCRs, clearance, or symptom resolution.

The sequence came from a man aged 30 to 45 who had recovered from COVID-19. V and J are TRBV7-2 and TRBJ2-3; TRBD2 aligns across 9 bases. The sequenced material came from PBMCs or T cells enriched from blood (not recorded which). The CDR3 nucleotides read TGTGCCAGCAGCGCCGCTAGCGGGGACCCGTCAGATACGCAGTATTTT. It codes for CASSAASGDPSDTQYF.